Sequencing of this TCR beta chain was carried out in a study of glioma-infiltrating T cells. The iRepertoire nested amplicon-rescue multiplex PCR amplified TCR alpha and beta CDR3s from RNA. TCRdb reprocessed the multiplex PCR reads with MiXCR, giving one entry per CDR3 protein. Here the sample spans around 180,000 distinct CDR3 sequences, 43% being singletons. The germline V and J ends were trimmed by 0 bases and 1 base, with 9 bases remaining between them. This CDR3 region has 16 residues. The V gene's germline CDR1 is SGHVS and CDR2 FNYEAQ. The gene calls are TRBV7-6 and TRBJ2-2, with D possibly TRBD1 on 5 matching bases. The specimen sequenced was glioma tissue, nonneoplastic brain tissue, or PBMCs (not recorded which). The clonotype was recovered from a human donor with low-grade glioma or glioblastoma, undergoing nonglioma brain surgery, or in good health (not recorded which). The CDR3: CASSLARRENTGELFF. CDR3 bases: TGTGCCAGCAGCTTAGCGCGCAGGGAGAACACCGGGGAGCTGTTTTTT. The variable domain in full, with the rest retrieved from reference TRBV7-6 and TRBJ2-2, is GAGVSQSPRYKVTKRGQDVALRCDPISGHVSLYWYRQALGQGPEFLTYFNYEAQQDKSGLPNDRFSAERPEGSISTLTIQRTEQRDSAMYRCASSLARRENTGELFFGEGSRLTVL.